This TCR beta chain was observed in a study of molecular identifiers for immune sequencing clone quantification. Study results and caveats: The study found clones above 20 RNA copies held over 99% of effector molecules and under 1% in naive cells.

Libraries used roughly 17,000 to 1,000,000 sorted naive CD8 T cells and 10%, 30% or 50% RNA input. Methods described previously were used for bulk TCR libraries, and listed TCR primers were applied. MiXCR was run by TCRdb on the PCR reads, yielding one entry per CDR3 protein. This repertoire shows a few hundred thousand distinct CDR3 sequences, roughly 24% found once; its top ten account for 0.7% to 0.95%. J was trimmed by 5 bases and V by 1 base; bases with no gene match: 3. This CDR3 has 15 residues. The germline gives CDR1 LGHNA, CDR2 YNFKEQ. The table lists this clonotype with a few counts. As yet, its antigen is unknown.

The source of this sequence is a human donor in good health. Some libraries in this study had Jurkat cell RNA spiked in. Specimen: naive CD8+ T cells from blood, with Jurkat cell RNA spiked in. The subset is: FACS-sorted CD8+CD4-CCR7+CD45RA+ naive T cells. This rearrangement joins TRBV4-2 to TRBJ2-7, with 12 bases lining up with TRBD2. DNA for the CDR3: TGTGCCAGCAGCCAAGGACTAGCGGGGGCCAACGAGCAGTACTTC. Its protein is CASSQGLAGANEQYF.